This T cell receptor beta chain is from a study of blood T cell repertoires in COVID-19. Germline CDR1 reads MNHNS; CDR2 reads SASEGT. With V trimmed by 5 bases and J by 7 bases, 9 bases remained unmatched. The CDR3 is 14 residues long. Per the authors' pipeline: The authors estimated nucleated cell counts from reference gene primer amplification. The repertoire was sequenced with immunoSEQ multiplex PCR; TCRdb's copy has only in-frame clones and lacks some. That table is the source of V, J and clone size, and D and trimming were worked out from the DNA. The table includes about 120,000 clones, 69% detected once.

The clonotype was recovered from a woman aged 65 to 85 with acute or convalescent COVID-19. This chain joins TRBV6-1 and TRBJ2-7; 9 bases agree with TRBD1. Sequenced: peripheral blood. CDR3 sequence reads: CASSSKGQGREQYF. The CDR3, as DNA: TGTGCCAGCAGTTCAAAGGGACAGGGTCGAGAGCAGTACTTC.